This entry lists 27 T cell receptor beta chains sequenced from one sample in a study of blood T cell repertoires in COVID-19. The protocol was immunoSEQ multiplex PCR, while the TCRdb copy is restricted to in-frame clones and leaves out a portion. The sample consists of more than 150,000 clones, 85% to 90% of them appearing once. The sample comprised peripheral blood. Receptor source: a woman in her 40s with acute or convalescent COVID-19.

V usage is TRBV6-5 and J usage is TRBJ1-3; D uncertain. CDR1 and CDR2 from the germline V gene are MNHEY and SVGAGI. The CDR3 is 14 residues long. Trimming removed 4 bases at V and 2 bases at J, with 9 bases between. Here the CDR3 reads CASSSREAGNTIYF. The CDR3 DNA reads TGTGCCAGCAGTTCCCGGGAGGCTGGAAACACCATATATTTT.

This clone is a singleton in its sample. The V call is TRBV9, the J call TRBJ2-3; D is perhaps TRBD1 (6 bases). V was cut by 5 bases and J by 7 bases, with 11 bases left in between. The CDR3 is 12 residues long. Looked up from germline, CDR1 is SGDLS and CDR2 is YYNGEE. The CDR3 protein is CASSTGLNTQYF. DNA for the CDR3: TGTGCCAGCAGTACAGGGCTAAATACGCAGTATTTT.

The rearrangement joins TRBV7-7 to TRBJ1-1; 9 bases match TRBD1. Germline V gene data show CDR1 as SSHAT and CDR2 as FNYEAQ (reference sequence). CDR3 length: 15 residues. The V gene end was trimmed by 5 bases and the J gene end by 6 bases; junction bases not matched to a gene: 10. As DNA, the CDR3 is TGTGCCAGCAGCCCGGCCGGGACAGGGATTGCTGAAGCTTTCTTT. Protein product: CASSPAGTGIAEAFF. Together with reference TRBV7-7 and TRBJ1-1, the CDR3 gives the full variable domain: GAGVSQSPRYKVTKRGQDVTLRCDPISSHATLYWYQQALGQGPEFLTYFNYEAQPDKSGLPSDRFSAERPEGSISTLTIQRTEQRDSAMYRCASSPAGTGIAEAFFGQGTRLTVV.

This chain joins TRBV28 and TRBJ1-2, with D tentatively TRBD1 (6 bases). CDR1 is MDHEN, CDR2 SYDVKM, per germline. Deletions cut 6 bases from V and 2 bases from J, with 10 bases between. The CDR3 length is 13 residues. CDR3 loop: CASSLGQNYGYTF. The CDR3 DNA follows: TGTGCCAGCAGCCTCGGACAGAACTATGGCTACACCTTC.

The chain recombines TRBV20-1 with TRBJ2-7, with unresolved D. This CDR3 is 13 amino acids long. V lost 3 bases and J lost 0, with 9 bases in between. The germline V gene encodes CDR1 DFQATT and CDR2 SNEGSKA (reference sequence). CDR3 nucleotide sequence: TGCAGTGCTAGTGACTCCCTCTCCTACGAGCAGTACTTC. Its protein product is CSASDSLSYEQYF.

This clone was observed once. CDR3 DNA: TGTGCCAGCAGCCCTACCCCGGGACTAGATGTGGGTGAGCAGTTCTTC. The encoded protein is CASSPTPGLDVGEQFF. The chain combines TRBV7-9 with TRBJ2-1; TRBD2 aligns across 8 bases. Germline CDR1 SEHNR, CDR2 FQNEAQ (reference sequence). The ends lost 5 bases at V and 9 bases at J; junction bases unmatched: 15. This CDR3 spans 16 amino acids.

CDR3 sequence (DNA): TGTGCCAGTAGTCCCAGGGGGACTAGCGGGAGTAATGAGCAGTTCTTC. This codes for CASSPRGTSGSNEQFF. The chain links TRBV19 to TRBJ2-1; TRBD2 matches at 14 bases. With V trimmed by 5 bases and J by 7 bases, 7 bases remained unmatched. In germline, CDR1 is LNHDA, CDR2 SQIVND (reference sequence). The CDR3 consists of 16 residues.

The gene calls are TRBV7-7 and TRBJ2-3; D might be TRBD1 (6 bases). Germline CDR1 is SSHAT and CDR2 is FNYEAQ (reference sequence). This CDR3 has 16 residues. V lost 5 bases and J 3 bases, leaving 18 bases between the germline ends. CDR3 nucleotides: TGTGCCAGCAGCGGTAACAGGGAGCTTAGGACAGATACGCAGTATTTT. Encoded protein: CASSGNRELRTDTQYF.

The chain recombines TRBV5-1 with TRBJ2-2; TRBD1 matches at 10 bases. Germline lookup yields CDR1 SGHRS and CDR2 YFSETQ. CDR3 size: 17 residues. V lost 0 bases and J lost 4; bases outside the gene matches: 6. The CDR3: CASSLAPGDRGTGELFF. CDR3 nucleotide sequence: TGCGCCAGCAGCTTGGCACCGGGGGACAGGGGCACCGGGGAGCTGTTTTTT.

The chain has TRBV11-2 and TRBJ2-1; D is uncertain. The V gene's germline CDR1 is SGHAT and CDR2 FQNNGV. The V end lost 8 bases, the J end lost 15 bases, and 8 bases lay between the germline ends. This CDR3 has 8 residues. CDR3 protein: CASVRGFF. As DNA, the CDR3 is TGTGCCAGCGTTAGAGGGTTCTTC. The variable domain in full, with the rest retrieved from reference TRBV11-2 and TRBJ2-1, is EAGVAQSPRYKIIEKRQSVAFWCNPISGHATLYWYQQILGQGPKLLIQFQNNGVVDDSQLPKDRFSAERLKGVDSTLKIQPAKLEDSAVYLCASVRGFFGPGTRLTVL.

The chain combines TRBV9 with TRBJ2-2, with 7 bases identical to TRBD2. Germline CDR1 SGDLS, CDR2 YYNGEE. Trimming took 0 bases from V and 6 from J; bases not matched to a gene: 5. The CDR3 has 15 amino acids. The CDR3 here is CASSVVGRKSGELFF. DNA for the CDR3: TGTGCCAGCAGCGTAGTCGGGAGGAAATCCGGGGAGCTGTTTTTT.

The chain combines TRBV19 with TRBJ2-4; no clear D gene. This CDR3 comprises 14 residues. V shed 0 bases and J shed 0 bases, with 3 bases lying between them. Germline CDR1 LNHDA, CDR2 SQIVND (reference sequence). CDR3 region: CASSIDSAKNIQYF. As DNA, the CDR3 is TGTGCCAGTAGTATAGACTCAGCCAAAAACATTCAGTACTTC. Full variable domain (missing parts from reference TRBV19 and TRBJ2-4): DGGITQSPKYLFRKEGQNVTLSCEQNLNHDAMYWYRQDPGQGLRLIYYSQIVNDFQKGDIAEGYSVSREKKESFPLTVTSAQKNPTAFYLCASSIDSAKNIQYFGAGTRLSVL.

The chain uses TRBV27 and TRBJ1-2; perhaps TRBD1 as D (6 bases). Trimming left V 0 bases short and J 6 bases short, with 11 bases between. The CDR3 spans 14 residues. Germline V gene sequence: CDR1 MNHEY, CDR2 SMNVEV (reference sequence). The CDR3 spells CASSLSGARNGYTF. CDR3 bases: TGTGCCAGCAGTTTATCGGGGGCGCGTAATGGCTACACCTTC.

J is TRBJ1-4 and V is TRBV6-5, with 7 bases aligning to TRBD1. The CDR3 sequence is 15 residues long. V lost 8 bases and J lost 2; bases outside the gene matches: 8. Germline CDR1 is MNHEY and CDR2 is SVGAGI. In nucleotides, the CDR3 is TGTGCCAGCCAGTTAGGGGGCGGTACTAATGAAAAACTGTTTTTT. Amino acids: CASQLGGGTNEKLFF.

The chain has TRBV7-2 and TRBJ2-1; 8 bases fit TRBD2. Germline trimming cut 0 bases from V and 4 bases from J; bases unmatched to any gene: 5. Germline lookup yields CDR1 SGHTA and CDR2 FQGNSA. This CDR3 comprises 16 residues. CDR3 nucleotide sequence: TGTGCCAGCAGCTTAGCGTTCGCTAGCGGGTACAATGAGCAGTTCTTC. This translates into CASSLAFASGYNEQFF.

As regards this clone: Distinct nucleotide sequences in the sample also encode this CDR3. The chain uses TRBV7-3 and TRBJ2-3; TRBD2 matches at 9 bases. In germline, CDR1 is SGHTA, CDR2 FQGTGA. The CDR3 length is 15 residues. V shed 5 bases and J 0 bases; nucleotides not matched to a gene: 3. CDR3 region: CASSPTSGSTDTQYF. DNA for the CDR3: TGTGCCAGCAGCCCAACTAGCGGGAGCACAGATACGCAGTATTTT.

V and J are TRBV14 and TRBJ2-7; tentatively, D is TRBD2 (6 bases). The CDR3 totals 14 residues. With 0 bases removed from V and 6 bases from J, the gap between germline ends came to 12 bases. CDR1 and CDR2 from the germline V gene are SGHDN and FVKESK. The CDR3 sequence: CASSQEGGGAEQYF. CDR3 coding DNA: TGTGCCAGCAGCCAAGAGGGAGGCGGGGCCGAGCAGTACTTC.

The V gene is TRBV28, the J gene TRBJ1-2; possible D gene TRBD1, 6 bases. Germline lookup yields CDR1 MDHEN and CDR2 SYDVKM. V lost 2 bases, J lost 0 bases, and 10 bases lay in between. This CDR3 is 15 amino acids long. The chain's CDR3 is CASSLPGATNYGYTF. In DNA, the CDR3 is TGTGCCAGCAGTTTACCAGGGGCTACTAACTATGGCTACACCTTC.

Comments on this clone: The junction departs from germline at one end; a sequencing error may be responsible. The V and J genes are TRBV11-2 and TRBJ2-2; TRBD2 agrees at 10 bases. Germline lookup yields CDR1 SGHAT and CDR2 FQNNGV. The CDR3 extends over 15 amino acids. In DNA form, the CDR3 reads TGTGCCAGCAGATTAGCGGGAGGACCCACCGGGGAGCTGTTTTTT. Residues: CASRLAGGPTGELFF. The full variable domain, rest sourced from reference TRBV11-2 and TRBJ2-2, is EAGVAQSPRYKIIEKRQSVAFWCNPISGHATLYWYQQILGQGPKLLIQFQNNGVVDDSQLPKDRFSAERLKGVDSTLKIQPAKLEDSAVYLCASRLAGGPTGELFFGEGSRLTVL.

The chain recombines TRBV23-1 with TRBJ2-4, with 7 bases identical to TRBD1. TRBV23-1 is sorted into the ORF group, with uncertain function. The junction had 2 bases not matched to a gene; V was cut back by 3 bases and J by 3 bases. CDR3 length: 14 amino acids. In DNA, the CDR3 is TGCGCCAGCAGTCACCGGGACAGCAAAAACATTCAGTACTTC. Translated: CASSHRDSKNIQYF.

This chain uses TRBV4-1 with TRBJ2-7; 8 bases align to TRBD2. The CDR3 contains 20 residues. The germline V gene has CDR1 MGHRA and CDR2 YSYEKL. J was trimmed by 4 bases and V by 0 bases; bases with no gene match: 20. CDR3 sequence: CASSQDRGGGPFSAPYEQYF. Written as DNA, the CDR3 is TGCGCCAGCAGCCAAGATCGGGGGGGAGGCCCCTTTTCGGCGCCGTACGAGCAGTACTTC.

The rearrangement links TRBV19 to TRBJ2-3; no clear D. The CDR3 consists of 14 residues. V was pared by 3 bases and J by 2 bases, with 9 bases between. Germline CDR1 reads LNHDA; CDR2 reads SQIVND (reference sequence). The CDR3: CASSMALNTDTQYF. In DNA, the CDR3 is TGTGCCAGTAGTATGGCCTTGAACACAGATACGCAGTATTTT.

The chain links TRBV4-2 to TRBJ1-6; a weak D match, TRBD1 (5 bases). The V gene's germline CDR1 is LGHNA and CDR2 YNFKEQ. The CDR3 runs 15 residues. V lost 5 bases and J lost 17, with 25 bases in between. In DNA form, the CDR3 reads TGTGCCAGCAGCGACATTGATACGAATAGGGGAACATTCCACTTT. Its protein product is CASSDIDTNRGTFHF.

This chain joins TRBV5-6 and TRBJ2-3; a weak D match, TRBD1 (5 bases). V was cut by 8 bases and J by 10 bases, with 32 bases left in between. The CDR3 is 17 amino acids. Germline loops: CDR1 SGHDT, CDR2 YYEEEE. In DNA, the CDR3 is TGTGCCAGAGCACCGACAGCCGAGAACCCCGCACATGGACCGCAGTATTTT. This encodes CARAPTAENPAHGPQYF.

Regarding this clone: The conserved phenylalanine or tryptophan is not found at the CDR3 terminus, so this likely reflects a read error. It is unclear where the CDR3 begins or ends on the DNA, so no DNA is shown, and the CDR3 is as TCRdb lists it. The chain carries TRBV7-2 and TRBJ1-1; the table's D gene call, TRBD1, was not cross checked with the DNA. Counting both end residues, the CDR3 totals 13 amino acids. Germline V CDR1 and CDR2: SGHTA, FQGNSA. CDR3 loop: CASSLGQDLGLFS.

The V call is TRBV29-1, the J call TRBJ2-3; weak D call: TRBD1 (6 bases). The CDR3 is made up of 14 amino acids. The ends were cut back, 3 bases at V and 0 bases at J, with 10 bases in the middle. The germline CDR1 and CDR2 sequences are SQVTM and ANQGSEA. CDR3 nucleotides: TGCAGCGTTGAGACAGGACCAAGCACAGATACGCAGTATTTT. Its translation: CSVETGPSTDTQYF.

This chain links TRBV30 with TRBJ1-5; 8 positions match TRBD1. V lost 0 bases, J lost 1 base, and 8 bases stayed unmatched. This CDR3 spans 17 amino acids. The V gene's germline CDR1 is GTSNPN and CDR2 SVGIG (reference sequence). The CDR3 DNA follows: TGTGCCTGGAGTGTCGGCCTAACAGGGGGGAGCAATCAGCCCCAGCATTTT. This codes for CAWSVGLTGGSNQPQHF.